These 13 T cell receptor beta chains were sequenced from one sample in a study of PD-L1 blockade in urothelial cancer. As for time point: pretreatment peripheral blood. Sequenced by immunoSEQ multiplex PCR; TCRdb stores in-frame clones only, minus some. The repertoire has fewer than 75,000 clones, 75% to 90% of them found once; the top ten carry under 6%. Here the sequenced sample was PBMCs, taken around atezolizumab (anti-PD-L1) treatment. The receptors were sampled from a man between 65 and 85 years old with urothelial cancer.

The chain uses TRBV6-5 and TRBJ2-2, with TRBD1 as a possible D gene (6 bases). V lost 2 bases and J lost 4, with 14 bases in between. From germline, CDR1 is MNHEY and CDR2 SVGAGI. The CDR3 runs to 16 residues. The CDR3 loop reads CASSYGDTQSTGELFF. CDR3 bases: TGTGCCAGCAGTTACGGGGACACTCAGTCCACCGGGGAGCTGTTTTTT.

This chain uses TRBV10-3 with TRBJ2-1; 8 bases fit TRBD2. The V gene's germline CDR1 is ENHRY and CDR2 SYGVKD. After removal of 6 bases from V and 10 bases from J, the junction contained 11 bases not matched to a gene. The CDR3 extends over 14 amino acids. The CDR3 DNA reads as TGTGCCATCAGGGGGACTAGAGAGATTGAAGAGCAGTTCTTC. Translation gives CAIRGTREIEEQFF.

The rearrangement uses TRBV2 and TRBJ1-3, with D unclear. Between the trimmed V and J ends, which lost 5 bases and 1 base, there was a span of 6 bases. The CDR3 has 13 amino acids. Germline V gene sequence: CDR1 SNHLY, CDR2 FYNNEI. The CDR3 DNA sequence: TGTGCCAGCAGTTCCGGTTCTGGAAACACCATATATTTT. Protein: CASSSGSGNTIYF.

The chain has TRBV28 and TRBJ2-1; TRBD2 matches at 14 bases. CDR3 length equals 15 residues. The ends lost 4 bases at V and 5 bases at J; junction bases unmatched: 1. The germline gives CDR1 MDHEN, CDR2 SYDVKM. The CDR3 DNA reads TGTGCCAGCAGTTGGACTAGCGGGAGGCACAATGAGCAGTTCTTC. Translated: CASSWTSGRHNEQFF.

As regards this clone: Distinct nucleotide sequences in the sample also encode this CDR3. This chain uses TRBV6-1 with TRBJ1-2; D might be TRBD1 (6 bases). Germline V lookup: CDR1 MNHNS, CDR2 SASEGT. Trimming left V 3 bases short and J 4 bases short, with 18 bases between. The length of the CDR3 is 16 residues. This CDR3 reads CASSETPGEIGYGYTF. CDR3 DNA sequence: TGTGCCAGCAGTGAGACACCAGGGGAGATTGGCTATGGCTACACCTTC.

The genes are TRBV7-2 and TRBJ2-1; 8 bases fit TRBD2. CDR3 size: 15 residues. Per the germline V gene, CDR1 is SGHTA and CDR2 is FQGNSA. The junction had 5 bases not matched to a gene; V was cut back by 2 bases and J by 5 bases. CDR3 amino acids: CASSLIAGGNNEQFF. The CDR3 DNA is TGTGCCAGCAGCTTAATTGCGGGAGGAAACAATGAGCAGTTCTTC.

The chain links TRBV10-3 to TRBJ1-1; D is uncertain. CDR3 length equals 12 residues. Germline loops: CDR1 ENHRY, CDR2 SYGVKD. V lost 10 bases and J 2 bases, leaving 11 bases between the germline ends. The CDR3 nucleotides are TGTGCCACCCTGGCGGATAACACTGAAGCTTTCTTT. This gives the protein CATLADNTEAFF.

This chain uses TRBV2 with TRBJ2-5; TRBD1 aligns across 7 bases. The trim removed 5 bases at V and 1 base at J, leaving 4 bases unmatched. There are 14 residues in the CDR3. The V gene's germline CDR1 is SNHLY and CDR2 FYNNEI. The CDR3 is CASSFWDSQETQYF. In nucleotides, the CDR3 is TGTGCCAGCAGTTTCTGGGACAGCCAAGAGACCCAGTACTTC.

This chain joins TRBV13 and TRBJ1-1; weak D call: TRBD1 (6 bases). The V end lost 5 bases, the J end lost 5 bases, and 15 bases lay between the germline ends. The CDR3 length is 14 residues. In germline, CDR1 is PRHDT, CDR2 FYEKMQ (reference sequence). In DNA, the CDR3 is TGTGCCAGCAGCCGTAGTCAGAGGGGGACTGAAGCTTTCTTT. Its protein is CASSRSQRGTEAFF.

CDR3 in amino acids: CASSLTPGIRGTDTQYF. The DNA for the CDR3 is TGCGCCAGCAGCCTTACTCCGGGTATCAGGGGCACAGATACGCAGTATTTT. The chain employs TRBV5-1 and TRBJ2-3; maybe TRBD1 (5 bases). The CDR3 runs 17 residues. Germline assignment: CDR1 SGHRS and CDR2 YFSETQ. Between the trimmed V and J ends, which lost 4 bases and 1 base, there was a span of 19 bases.

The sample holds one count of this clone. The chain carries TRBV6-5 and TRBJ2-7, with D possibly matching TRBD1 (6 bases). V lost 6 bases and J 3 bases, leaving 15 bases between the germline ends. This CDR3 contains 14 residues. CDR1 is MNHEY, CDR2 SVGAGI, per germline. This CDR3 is CASRADRNRYEQYF. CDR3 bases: TGTGCCAGCAGGGCCGACAGGAACCGCTACGAGCAGTACTTC.

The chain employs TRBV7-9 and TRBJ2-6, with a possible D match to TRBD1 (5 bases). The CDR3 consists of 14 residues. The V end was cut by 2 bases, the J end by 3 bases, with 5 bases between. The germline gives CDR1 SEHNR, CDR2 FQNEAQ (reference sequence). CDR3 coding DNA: TGTGCCAGCAGCTTACAGGGTGGGGCCAACGTCCTGACTTTC. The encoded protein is CASSLQGGANVLTF.

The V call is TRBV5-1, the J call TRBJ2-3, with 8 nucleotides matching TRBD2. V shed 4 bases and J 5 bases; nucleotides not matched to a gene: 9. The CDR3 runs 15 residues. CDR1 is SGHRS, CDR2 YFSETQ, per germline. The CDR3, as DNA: TGCGCCAGCAGCCCTGAGACTAGCGTCGTAGATACGCAGTATTTT. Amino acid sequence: CASSPETSVVDTQYF.